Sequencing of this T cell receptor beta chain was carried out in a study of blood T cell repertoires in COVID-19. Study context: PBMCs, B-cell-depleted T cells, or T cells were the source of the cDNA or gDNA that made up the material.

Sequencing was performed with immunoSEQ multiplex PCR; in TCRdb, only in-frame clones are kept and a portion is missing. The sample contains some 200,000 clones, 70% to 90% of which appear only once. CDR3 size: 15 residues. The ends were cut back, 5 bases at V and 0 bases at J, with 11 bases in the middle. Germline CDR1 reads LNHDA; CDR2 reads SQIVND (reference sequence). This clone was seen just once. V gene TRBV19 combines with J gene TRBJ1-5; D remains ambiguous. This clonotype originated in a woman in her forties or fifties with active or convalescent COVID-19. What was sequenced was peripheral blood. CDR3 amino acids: CASSSDFYSNQPQHF. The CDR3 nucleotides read TGTGCCAGTAGTTCCGACTTCTATAGCAATCAGCCCCAGCATTTT. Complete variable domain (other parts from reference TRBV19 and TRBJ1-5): DGGITQSPKYLFRKEGQNVTLSCEQNLNHDAMYWYRQDPGQGLRLIYYSQIVNDFQKGDIAEGYSVSREKKESFPLTVTSAQKNPTAFYLCASSSDFYSNQPQHFGDGTRLSIL.